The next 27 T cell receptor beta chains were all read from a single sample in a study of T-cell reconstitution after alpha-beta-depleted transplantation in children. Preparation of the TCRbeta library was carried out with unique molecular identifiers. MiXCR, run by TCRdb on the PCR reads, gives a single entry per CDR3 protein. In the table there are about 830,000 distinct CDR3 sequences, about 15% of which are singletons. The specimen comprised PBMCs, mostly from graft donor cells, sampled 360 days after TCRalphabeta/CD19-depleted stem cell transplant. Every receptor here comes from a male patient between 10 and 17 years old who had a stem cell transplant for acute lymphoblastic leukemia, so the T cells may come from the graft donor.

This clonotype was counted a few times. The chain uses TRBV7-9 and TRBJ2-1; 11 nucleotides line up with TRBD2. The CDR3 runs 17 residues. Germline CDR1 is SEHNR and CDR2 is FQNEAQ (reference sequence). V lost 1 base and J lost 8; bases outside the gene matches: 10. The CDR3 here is CASSLELAGVLTDEQFF. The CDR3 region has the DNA TGTGCCAGCAGCTTAGAACTAGCGGGAGTTCTTACGGATGAGCAGTTCTTC.

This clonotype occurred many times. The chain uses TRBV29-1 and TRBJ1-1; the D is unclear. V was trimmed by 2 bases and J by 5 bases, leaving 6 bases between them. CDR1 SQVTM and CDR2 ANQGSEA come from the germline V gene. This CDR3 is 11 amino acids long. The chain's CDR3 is CSVERTTEAFF. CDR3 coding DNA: TGCAGCGTTGAAAGGACGACTGAAGCTTTCTTT.

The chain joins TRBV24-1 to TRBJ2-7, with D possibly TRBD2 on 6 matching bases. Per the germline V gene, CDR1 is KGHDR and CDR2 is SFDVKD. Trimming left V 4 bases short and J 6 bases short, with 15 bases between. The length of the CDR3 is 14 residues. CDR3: CATSDPGLSREQYF. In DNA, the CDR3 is TGTGCCACCAGTGACCCGGGACTGTCTCGCGAGCAGTACTTC.

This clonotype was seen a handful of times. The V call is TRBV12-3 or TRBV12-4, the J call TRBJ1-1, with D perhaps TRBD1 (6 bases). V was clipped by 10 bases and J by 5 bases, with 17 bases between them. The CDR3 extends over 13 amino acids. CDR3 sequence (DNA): TGTGCCACCGGAAGGGGGGGGGCTACTGAAGCTTTCTTT. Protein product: CATGRGGATEAFF.

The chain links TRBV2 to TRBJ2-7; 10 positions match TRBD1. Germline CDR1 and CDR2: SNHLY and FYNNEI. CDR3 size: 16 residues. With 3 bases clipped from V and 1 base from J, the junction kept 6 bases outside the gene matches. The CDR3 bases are TGTGCCAGCAGTGACCCGGGACAGGGGAAATCCTACGAGCAGTACTTC. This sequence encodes CASSDPGQGKSYEQYF.

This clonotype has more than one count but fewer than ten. The chain's CDR3 is CASSQAFVKASNQPQHF. The CDR3, as DNA: TGCGCCAGCAGCCAAGCCTTCGTTAAGGCTAGCAATCAGCCCCAGCATTTT. This chain connects TRBV4-1 to TRBJ1-5; unclear D gene. The CDR3 loop spans 17 amino acids. CDR1 is MGHRA and CDR2 is YSYEKL in the germline V gene. V lost 1 base and J lost 0, with 13 bases in between.

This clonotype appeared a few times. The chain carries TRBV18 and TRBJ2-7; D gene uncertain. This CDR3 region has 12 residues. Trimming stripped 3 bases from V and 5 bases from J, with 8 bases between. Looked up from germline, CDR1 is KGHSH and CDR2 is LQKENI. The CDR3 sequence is CASSPGPDEQYF. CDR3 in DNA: TGTGCCAGCTCACCGGGCCCGGACGAGCAGTACTTC. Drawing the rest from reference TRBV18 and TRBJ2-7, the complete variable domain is NAGVMQNPRHLVRRRGQEARLRCSPMKGHSHVYWYRQLPEEGLKFMVYLQKENIIDESGMPKERFSAEFPKEGPSILRIQQVVRGDSAAYFCASSPGPDEQYFGPGTRLTVT.

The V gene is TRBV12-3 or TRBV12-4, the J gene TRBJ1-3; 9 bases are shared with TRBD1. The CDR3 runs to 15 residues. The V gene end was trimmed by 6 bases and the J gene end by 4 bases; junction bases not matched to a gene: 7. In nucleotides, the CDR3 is TGTGCCAGCAGCCAACAGGGGGCTTCGGGAAACACCATATATTTT. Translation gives CASSQQGASGNTIYF.

The CDR3 loop reads CASSLMPGGRNTEAFF. The CDR3 DNA sequence: TGTGCCAGCAGTTTAATGCCGGGAGGGAGGAACACTGAAGCTTTCTTT. V usage is TRBV12-3 or TRBV12-4 and J usage is TRBJ1-1; no definite D call. The V end lost 2 bases, the J end lost 1 base, and 14 bases lay between the germline ends. The CDR3 loop spans 16 amino acids.

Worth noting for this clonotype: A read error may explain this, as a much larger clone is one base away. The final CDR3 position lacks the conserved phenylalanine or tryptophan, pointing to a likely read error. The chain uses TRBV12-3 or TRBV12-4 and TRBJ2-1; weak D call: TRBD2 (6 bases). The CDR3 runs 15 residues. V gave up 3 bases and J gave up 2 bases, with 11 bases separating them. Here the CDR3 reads CASSLTRRPYNEQFS. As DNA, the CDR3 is TGTGCCAGCAGTTTGACTAGAAGGCCCTACAATGAGCAGTTCTCC.

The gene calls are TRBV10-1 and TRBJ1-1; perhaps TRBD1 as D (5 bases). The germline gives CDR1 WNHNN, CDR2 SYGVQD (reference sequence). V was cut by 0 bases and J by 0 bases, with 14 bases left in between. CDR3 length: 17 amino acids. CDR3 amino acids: CASSESSMGRMNTEAFF. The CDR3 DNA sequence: TGCGCCAGCAGTGAGTCGAGTATGGGACGTATGAACACTGAAGCTTTCTTT.

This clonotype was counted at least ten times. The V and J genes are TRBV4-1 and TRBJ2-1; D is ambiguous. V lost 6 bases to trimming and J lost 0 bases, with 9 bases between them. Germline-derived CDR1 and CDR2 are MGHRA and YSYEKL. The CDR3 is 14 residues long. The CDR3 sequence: CASSLSFSYNEQFF. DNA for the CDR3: TGCGCCAGCAGTCTTAGCTTCTCCTACAATGAGCAGTTCTTC.

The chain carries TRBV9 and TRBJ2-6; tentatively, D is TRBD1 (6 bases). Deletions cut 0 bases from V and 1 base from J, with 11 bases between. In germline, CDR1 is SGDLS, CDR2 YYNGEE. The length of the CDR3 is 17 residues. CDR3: CASSVDRVASGANVLTF. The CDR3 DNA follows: TGTGCCAGCAGCGTAGACAGGGTGGCTTCTGGGGCCAACGTCCTGACTTTC.

The CDR3: CASTRGDRGLGTDTQYF. Here the CDR3 DNA reads TGTGCCAGCACGAGGGGGGACAGGGGGCTTGGCACAGATACGCAGTATTTT. J is TRBJ2-3 and V is TRBV7-8, with TRBD1 identical over 12 bases. Germline loops: CDR1 SGHVS, CDR2 FQNEAQ. The trim removed 7 bases at V and 1 base at J, leaving 9 bases unmatched. This CDR3 contains 17 residues.

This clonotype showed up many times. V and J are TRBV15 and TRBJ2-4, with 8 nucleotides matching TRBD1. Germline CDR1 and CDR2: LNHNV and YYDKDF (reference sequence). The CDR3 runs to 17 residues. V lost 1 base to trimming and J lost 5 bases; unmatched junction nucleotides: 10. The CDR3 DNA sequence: TGTGCCACCAGCAGAGCTTGGACAGGGAAGGGCCAAAACATTCAGTACTTC. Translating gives CATSRAWTGKGQNIQYF.

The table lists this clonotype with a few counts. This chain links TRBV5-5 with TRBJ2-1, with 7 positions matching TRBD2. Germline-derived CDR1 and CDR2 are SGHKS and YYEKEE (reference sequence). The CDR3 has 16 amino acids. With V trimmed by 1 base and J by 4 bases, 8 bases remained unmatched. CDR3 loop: CASSLTAGAVYNEQFF. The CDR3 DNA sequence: TGTGCCAGCAGCTTGACTGCGGGAGCGGTATACAATGAGCAGTTCTTC.

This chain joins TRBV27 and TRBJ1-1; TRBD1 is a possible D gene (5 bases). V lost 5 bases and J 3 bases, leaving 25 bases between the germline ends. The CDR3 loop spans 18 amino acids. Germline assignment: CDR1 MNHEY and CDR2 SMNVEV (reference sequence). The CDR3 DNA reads TGTGCCAGCAGTCCCCTACGGGACCTGACATATGGGGACACTGAAGCTTTCTTT. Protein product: CASSPLRDLTYGDTEAFF.

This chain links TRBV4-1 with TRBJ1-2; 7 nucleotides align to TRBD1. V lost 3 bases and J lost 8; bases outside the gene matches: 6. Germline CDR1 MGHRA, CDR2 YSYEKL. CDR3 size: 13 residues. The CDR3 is CASSHPGGEGYTF. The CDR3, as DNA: TGCGCCAGCAGCCACCCAGGGGGAGAAGGCTACACCTTC.

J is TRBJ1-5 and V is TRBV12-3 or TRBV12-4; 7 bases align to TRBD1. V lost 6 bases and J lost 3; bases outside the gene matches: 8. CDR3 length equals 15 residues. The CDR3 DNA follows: TGTGCCAGCAGCCGGGACAGATCTTACAATCAGCCCCAGCATTTT. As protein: CASSRDRSYNQPQHF.

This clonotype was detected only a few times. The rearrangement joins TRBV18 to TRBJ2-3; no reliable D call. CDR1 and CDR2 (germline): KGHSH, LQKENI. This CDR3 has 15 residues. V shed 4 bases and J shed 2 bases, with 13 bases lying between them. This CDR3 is CASSQGSGYTDTQYF. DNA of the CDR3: TGTGCCAGCTCACAGGGTAGTGGATACACAGATACGCAGTATTTT.

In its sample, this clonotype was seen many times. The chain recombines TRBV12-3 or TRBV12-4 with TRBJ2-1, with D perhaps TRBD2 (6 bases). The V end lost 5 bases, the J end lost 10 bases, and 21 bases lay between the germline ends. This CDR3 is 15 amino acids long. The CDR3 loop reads CASSANRAGPGEQFF. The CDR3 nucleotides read TGTGCCAGCAGTGCCAACCGAGCGGGCCCTGGGGAGCAGTTCTTC.

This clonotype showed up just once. The chain's CDR3 is CSASTRTSVGELFF. The CDR3 region has the DNA TGCAGTGCTTCCACCCGGACTAGCGTGGGGGAGCTGTTTTTT. V is TRBV20-1 and J is TRBJ2-2; TRBD2 aligns across 9 bases. Germline V gene data show CDR1 as DFQATT and CDR2 as SNEGSKA (reference sequence). The CDR3 length is 14 residues. With 5 bases clipped from V and 8 bases from J, the junction kept 9 bases outside the gene matches.

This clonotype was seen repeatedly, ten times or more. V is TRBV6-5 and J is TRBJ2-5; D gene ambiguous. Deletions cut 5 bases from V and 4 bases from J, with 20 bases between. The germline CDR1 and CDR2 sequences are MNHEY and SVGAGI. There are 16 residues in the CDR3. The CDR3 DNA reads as TGTGCCAGCAGTAAACTCAAGTGGGGTGGTAGAGAGACCCAGTACTTC. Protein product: CASSKLKWGGRETQYF.

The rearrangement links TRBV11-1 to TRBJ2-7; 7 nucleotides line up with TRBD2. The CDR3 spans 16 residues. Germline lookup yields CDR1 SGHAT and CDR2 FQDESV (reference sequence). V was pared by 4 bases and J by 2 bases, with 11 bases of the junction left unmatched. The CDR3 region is CASSSPIAGTPYEQYF. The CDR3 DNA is TGTGCCAGCAGCTCGCCCATAGCGGGCACCCCCTACGAGCAGTACTTC.

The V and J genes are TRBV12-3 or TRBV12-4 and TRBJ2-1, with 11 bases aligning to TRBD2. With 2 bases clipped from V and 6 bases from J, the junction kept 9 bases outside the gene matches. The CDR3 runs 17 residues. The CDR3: CASSLHLGTSGFNEQFF. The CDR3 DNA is TGTGCCAGCAGTTTACACTTGGGGACTAGCGGCTTCAATGAGCAGTTCTTC.

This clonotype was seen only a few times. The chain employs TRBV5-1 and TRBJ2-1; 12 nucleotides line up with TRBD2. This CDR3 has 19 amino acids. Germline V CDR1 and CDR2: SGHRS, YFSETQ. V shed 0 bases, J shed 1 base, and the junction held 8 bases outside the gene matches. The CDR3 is CASSLATSGRALSYNEQFF. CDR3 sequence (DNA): TGCGCCAGCAGCTTGGCGACTAGCGGGAGAGCTCTTTCCTACAATGAGCAGTTCTTC.

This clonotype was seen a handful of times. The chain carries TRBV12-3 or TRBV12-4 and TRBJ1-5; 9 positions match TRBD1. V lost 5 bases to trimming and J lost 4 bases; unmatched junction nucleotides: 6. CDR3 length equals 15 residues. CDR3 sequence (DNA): TGTGCCAGCAGTCCCAGGACAGGGGCTAATCAGCCCCAGCATTTT. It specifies CASSPRTGANQPQHF.